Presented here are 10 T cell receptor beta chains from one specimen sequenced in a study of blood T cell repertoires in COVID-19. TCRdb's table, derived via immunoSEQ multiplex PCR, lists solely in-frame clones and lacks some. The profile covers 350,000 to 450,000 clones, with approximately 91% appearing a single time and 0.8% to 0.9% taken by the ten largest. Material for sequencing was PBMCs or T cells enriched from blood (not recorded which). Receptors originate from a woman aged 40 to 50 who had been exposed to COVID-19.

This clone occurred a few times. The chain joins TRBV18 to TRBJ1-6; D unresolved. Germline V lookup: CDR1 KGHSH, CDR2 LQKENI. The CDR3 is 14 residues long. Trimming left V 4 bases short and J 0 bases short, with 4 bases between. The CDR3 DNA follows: TGTGCCAGCTCACAGAGCTCCTATAATTCACCCCTCCACTTT. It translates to CASSQSSYNSPLHF.

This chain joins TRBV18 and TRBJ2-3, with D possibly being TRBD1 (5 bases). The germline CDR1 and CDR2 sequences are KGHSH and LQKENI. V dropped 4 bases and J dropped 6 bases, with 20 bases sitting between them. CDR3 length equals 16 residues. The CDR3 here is CASSLPLGQAHDTQYF. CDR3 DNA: TGTGCCAGCTCACTTCCCTTGGGGCAGGCGCACGATACGCAGTATTTT.

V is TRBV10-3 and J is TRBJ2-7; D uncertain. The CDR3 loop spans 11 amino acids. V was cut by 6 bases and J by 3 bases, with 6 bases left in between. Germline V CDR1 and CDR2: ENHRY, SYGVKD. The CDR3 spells CAISDFYEQYF. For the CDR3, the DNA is TGTGCCATCAGCGACTTCTACGAGCAGTACTTC.

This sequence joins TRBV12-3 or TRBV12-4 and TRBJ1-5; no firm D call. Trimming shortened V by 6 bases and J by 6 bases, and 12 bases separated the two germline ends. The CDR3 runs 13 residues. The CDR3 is CASSRGGGQPQHF. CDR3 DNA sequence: TGTGCCAGCAGCCGGGGAGGAGGTCAGCCCCAGCATTTT.

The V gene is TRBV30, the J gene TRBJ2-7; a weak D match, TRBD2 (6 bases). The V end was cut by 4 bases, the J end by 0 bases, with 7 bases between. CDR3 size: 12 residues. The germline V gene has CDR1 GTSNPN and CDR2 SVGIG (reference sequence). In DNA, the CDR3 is TGTGCCTGGAACGGGGGCTCCTACGAGCAGTACTTC. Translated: CAWNGGSYEQYF.

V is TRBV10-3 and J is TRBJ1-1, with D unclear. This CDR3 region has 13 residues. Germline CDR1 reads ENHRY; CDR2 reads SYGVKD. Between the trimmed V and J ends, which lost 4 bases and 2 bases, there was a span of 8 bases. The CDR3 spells CAISGLFNTEAFF. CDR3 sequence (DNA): TGTGCCATCAGTGGACTCTTTAACACTGAAGCTTTCTTT.

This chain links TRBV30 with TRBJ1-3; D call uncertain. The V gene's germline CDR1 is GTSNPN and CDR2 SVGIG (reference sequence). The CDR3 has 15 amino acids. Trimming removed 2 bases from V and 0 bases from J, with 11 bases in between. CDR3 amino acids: CAWSKTSSSGNTIYF. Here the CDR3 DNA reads TGTGCCTGGAGTAAAACTTCTAGCTCTGGAAACACCATATATTTT.

The CDR3 DNA follows: TGCGCCAGCAGTGGACAGGGATACGAGCAGTACTTC. This sequence encodes CASSGQGYEQYF. The rearrangement links TRBV10-1 to TRBJ2-7; 7 nucleotides agree with TRBD1. J was trimmed by 4 bases and V by 4 bases; bases with no gene match: 1. Per the germline V gene, CDR1 is WNHNN and CDR2 is SYGVQD (reference sequence). The CDR3 is made up of 12 amino acids.

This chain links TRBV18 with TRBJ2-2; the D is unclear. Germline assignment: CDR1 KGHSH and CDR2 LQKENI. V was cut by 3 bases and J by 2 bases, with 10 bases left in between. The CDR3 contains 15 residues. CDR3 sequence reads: CASSPNSPNTGELFF. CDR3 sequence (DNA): TGTGCCAGCTCACCGAACAGCCCAAACACCGGGGAGCTGTTTTTT.

CDR3 sequence (DNA): TGTGCCAGACAGGGGGCCACTGAAGCTTTCTTT. Translating gives CARQGATEAFF. The chain is built from TRBV2 and TRBJ1-1; 9 bases line up with TRBD1. Germline-derived CDR1 and CDR2 are SNHLY and FYNNEI. The CDR3 covers 11 residues. V lost 9 bases, J lost 4 bases, and 0 bases stayed unmatched.